One sample yielded the 7 T cell receptor beta chains listed below, sequenced in a study of shared T cell receptors in the human thymus. TCRdb's table, derived via immunoSEQ multiplex PCR, lists solely in-frame clones and lacks some. Here the sample spans approximately 730,000 clones, 70% to 90% being singletons. The same data also contributed to another study, on human thymus T cells.

The material sequenced was thymocytes. The receptor set was obtained from a girl less than two years old with a congenital heart defect.

CDR3 residues: CASSITGRGSTREELFF. The CDR3 DNA follows: TGTGCCAGTAGTATCACTGGCCGGGGGAGTACGAGAGAGGAGCTGTTTTTT. The rearrangement links TRBV19 to TRBJ2-2; D is perhaps TRBD2 (6 bases). This CDR3 spans 17 amino acids. Germline CDR1 is LNHDA and CDR2 is SQIVND (reference sequence). The V end lost 3 bases, the J end lost 10 bases, and 24 bases lay between the germline ends.

The J gene is TRBJ1-3, the V gene TRBV4-1; D not certain. CDR1 MGHRA and CDR2 YSYEKL come from the germline V gene. The CDR3 sequence is 16 residues long. Trimming pared 0 bases from V and 4 bases from J, leaving 13 bases between. CDR3 loop: CASSQDLSVHGNTIYF. In nucleotides, the CDR3 is TGCGCCAGCAGCCAAGATCTATCGGTGCACGGAAACACCATATATTTT.

The gene calls are TRBV6-1 and TRBJ2-1, with D hard to call. V shed 0 bases and J shed 1 base, with 22 bases lying between them. This CDR3 spans 20 amino acids. The germline CDR1 and CDR2 sequences are MNHNS and SASEGT. The CDR3 DNA sequence: TGTGCCAGCAGTGAAGCCAGGAAGCCCCTTGACACCCAATCCTACAATGAGCAGTTCTTC. Translating it yields CASSEARKPLDTQSYNEQFF.

DNA of the CDR3: TGTGCCAGCAGCCCGGACACAGAGAACACTGAAGCTTTCTTT. Translating it yields CASSPDTENTEAFF. The rearrangement uses TRBV11-2 and TRBJ1-1, with D possibly TRBD1 on 5 matching bases. The CDR3 totals 14 residues. The V end lost 5 bases, the J end lost 1 base, and 11 bases lay between the germline ends. Germline V gene sequence: CDR1 SGHAT, CDR2 FQNNGV.

The J gene is TRBJ2-7, the V gene TRBV25-1, with 12 positions matching TRBD2. With 6 bases clipped from V and 0 bases from J, the junction kept 0 bases outside the gene matches. CDR3 length: 14 amino acids. Germline CDR1 MGHDK, CDR2 SYGVNS. CDR3 sequence reads: CASRLAGGSYEQYF. CDR3 in DNA: TGTGCCAGCAGACTAGCGGGGGGCTCCTACGAGCAGTACTTC.

The genes are TRBV10-3 and TRBJ1-1, with 9 bases matching TRBD1. Germline V CDR1 and CDR2: ENHRY, SYGVKD. The CDR3 length is 12 residues. Trimming removed 10 bases from V and 10 bases from J; junction bases left unmatched: 10. In DNA, the CDR3 is TGTGCCACTTCACAGGGGGCAGGTGGAGCTTTCTTT. It translates to CATSQGAGGAFF.

Note on this clone: Additional DNA sequences in this sample encode the identical CDR3. The CDR3 region has the DNA TGTGCCAGCTCACCGAGGGGGCCCGAGCAGTACTTC. Residues: CASSPRGPEQYF. This chain joins TRBV18 and TRBJ2-7, with 7 bases identical to TRBD1. CDR1 and CDR2 (germline): KGHSH, LQKENI. The CDR3 has 12 residues. J gave up 6 bases and V 3 bases, and 2 bases lay outside the gene matches.